Listed below are T cell receptor beta chains from one sample, sequenced in a study of CD8+ T cells in alopecia areata. Some clones are missing from TCRdb's copy, which holds only in-frame ones; the method was immunoSEQ multiplex PCR. The data contain over 100,000 clones, about 46% of them singletons. Sample: CD8+ T cells sorted from blood, taken at week 0. These receptor sequences come from a human donor with alopecia areata. CDR3s include the opening cysteine and the closing phenylalanine or tryptophan. D genes are given only for firm matches. Only some rows state a clone size, as once, few, many or a class for expanded clones.

j_call,d_call,v_call,clone_size,cdr3_nt,cdr3_aa
TRBJ2-6,-,TRBV5-1,-,TGCGCCAGCAGCTTGGATATCGCACCTGGGGCCAACGTCCTGACTTTC,CASSLDIAPGANVLTF
TRBJ2-3,TRBD1,TRBV4-2,-,TGTGCCAGCAGCCTTTCACAGGGGGAAGGATCGGATACGCAGTATTTT,CASSLSQGEGSDTQYF
TRBJ2-1,-,TRBV5-1,once,TGCGCCAGCAGCTTGGAAGGCGGGATCAATGAGCAGTTCTTC,CASSLEGGINEQFF
TRBJ2-7,-,TRBV4-3,few,TGCGCCAGCAGCCAAGCGGACAGAGATTACGAGCAGTACTTC,CASSQADRDYEQYF
TRBJ2-3,-,TRBV4-1,-,TGCGCCAGCAGCCAAGTTAGCTGGGATACGCAGTATTTT,CASSQVSWDTQYF
TRBJ2-7,-,TRBV13,-,TGTGCCAGCAGCTACCAGGGCGACGAGCAGTACTTC,CASSYQGDEQYF
TRBJ2-7,-,TRBV14,-,TGTGCCAGCAGCCAAGTAGGAGAACACTACGAGCAGTACTTC,CASSQVGEHYEQYF
TRBJ2-7,-,TRBV2,-,TGTGCCACCACCTCCGGGCCAAGCTCCTACGAGCAGTACTTC,CATTSGPSSYEQYF
TRBJ2-1,TRBD2,TRBV30,-,TGTGCCTGGAGTGTAGTGGGACTAGCGGCGTACAATGAGCAGTTCTTC,CAWSVVGLAAYNEQFF
TRBJ2-2,-,TRBV5-4,few,TGTGCCAGCAGCTTGAAGGGGGTCGGCACCGGGGAGCTGTTTTTT,CASSLKGVGTGELFF
TRBJ2-3,-,TRBV29-1,-,TGCAGCGACACGAAAGATACGCAGTATTTT,CSDTKDTQYF
TRBJ2-5,TRBD1,TRBV11-2,-,TGTGCCAGCAGCTTAGATGGGGACAGCCAAGAGACCCAGTACTTC,CASSLDGDSQETQYF
TRBJ1-1,-,TRBV18,-,TGTGCCAGCTCACCAGGGGACTCGATCGATCCTGAAGCTTTCTTT,CASSPGDSIDPEAFF
TRBJ2-7,-,TRBV30,-,TGTGCCTGGAGTGTGACGGGGAACGAGCAGTACTTC,CAWSVTGNEQYF
TRBJ1-1,-,TRBV27,-,TGTGCCAGCAGTCCTGGGCATATGAACACTGAAGCTTTCTTT,CASSPGHMNTEAFF
TRBJ1-3,-,TRBV29-1,-,TGCAGCGTTGGGGGGCCGGACACCATATATTTT,CSVGGPDTIYF
TRBJ1-5,-,TRBV12-5,-,TGTGCTAGTGGTCCCGGGTCGAACCCGAGGGAAAATCAGCCCCAGCATTTT,CASGPGSNPRENQPQHF
TRBJ2-5,-,TRBV7-8,-,TGTGCCAGCAGCCCCTCAGAGACCCAGTACTTC,CASSPSETQYF
TRBJ1-2,-,TRBV29-1,-,TGCAGCGTGGTTGACCTGGTCTTTGGCTACACCTTC,CSVVDLVFGYTF
TRBJ1-4,-,TRBV7-8,-,TGTGCCAGCAGCCTGGGGGGGGTGGAACTGTTTTTT,CASSLGGVELFF
TRBJ1-2,TRBD1,TRBV6-5,-,TGTGCCAGCAGTTTACAGGGGACTGATGGCTACACCTTC,CASSLQGTDGYTF
TRBJ1-1,TRBD1,TRBV30,-,TGTGCCTGGACCTCCACAGGGGAAGCTGAAGCTTTCTTT,CAWTSTGEAEAFF
TRBJ2-7,-,TRBV2,-,TGTGCCAGCAGTGAGAGGGCAGATACCTCCTACGAGCAGTACTTC,CASSERADTSYEQYF
TRBJ2-6,-,TRBV5-1,-,TGCGCCAGCAGCTTGACAGCCGACTGGGCTATCTCTGGGGCCAACGTCCTGACTTTC,CASSLTADWAISGANVLTF
TRBJ2-1,TRBD2,TRBV4-3,-,TGCGCCAGCAGCCAAGAGACTAGCGGGGATAACAATGAGCAGTTCTTC,CASSQETSGDNNEQFF
TRBJ1-2,-,TRBV6-5,few,TGTGCCAGCAGTTTTAAGACAGGCCACTATGGCTACACCTTC,CASSFKTGHYGYTF
TRBJ2-7,-,TRBV5-4,once,TGTGCCAGCAGCTTGGGAGGACCTCCCTACGAGCAGTACTTC,CASSLGGPPYEQYF
TRBJ2-2,-,TRBV30,-,TGTGCCTGGAGCCCTCTGAACACCGGGGAGCTGTTTTTT,CAWSPLNTGELFF
TRBJ1-2,TRBD1,TRBV29-1,-,TGCAGCGTTGGGGCCGGGGCAGGGGGTTACGATGGCTACACCTTC,CSVGAGAGGYDGYTF
TRBJ2-7,-,TRBV30,few,TGTGCCTGGAGTCCAGGGTTCCCCTACGAGCAGTACTTC,CAWSPGFPYEQYF
TRBJ1-2,TRBD1,TRBV6-5,few,TGTGCCAGCAGTTACGGACCCGGGACAGGGATTTATGGCTACACCTTC,CASSYGPGTGIYGYTF
TRBJ2-7,-,TRBV11-1,-,TGTGCCAGCAGCCTCCAGACATCGTACGAGCAGTACTTC,CASSLQTSYEQYF
TRBJ1-2,-,TRBV4-3,-,TGCGCCAGCAGCCAAGACCTTACCCCCAGGGGCCAGGGCTACACCTTC,CASSQDLTPRGQGYTF
TRBJ2-1,TRBD1,TRBV6-1,-,TGTGCCAGCAGTGAAGCGGAGGGACAGGGAAACAATGAGCAGTTCTTC,CASSEAEGQGNNEQFF
TRBJ1-1,-,TRBV29-1,-,TGCAGCGTTGAATATCTAACAGAAGAAGCTTTCTTT,CSVEYLTEEAFF
TRBJ1-2,-,TRBV4-3,-,TGCGCCAGCAGCCAAGTTATCAGGGAAGACTATGGCTACACCTTC,CASSQVIREDYGYTF
TRBJ1-1,-,TRBV18,few,TGTGCCAGCTCAAGGGTGGATCGAAACACTGAAGCTTTCTTT,CASSRVDRNTEAFF
TRBJ1-1,-,TRBV5-1,-,TGCGCCAGCAGTCAGACAGGTCCGAACACTGAAGCTTTCTTT,CASSQTGPNTEAFF
TRBJ2-3,TRBD1,TRBV6-5,-,TGTGCCAGCAGTTATGAAGAGGGGGCGGCAGATACGCAGTATTTT,CASSYEEGAADTQYF
TRBJ2-7,TRBD1,TRBV29-1,few,TGCAGCGTGACCCCGGGACAGGGGAGCCACGAGCAGTACTTC,CSVTPGQGSHEQYF
TRBJ2-1,TRBD1,TRBV6-5,-,TGTGCCAGCAGTTACTTGGGACAGGGAAAGGATGAGCAGTTCTTC,CASSYLGQGKDEQFF
TRBJ1-2,-,TRBV2,few,TGTGCCAGCAGCGAATCCACCGACGATACTTTTGGCTACACCTTC,CASSESTDDTFGYTF
TRBJ2-5,-,TRBV11-2,many,TGTGCCAGCAGCCCCACTAGCTCCCAAGAGACCCAGTACTTC,CASSPTSSQETQYF
TRBJ1-1,TRBD1,TRBV27,-,TGTGCCAGCAGTCCCAGGGGGGGGTACACTGAAGCTTTCTTT,CASSPRGGYTEAFF
TRBJ2-7,-,TRBV30,-,TGTGCCTGGAGTGTACGGCCGGGCTACGAGCAGTACTTC,CAWSVRPGYEQYF
TRBJ1-2,-,TRBV6-5,-,TGTGCCAGCAGTTTCAACAGGGTGTCCGACTATGGCTACACCTTC,CASSFNRVSDYGYTF
TRBJ2-2,-,TRBV13,-,TGTGCCAGCAGCTTACAGGCCGGGGAGCTGTTTTTT,CASSLQAGELFF
TRBJ2-5,TRBD2,TRBV6-5,-,TGTGCCAGCAGCTTAGCGGGGGGATTAGAGACCCAGTACTTC,CASSLAGGLETQYF
TRBJ1-1,-,TRBV7-6,-,TGTGCCAGCAGCCGCACACCAGAGAACACTGAAGCTTTCTTT,CASSRTPENTEAFF
TRBJ1-1,TRBD1,TRBV7-9,few,TGTGCCAGCAGACGAGGGGGCGGTGAAGCTTTCTTT,CASRRGGGEAFF
TRBJ2-7,-,TRBV7-2,-,TGTGCCAGCAGCTATAGAGGACACTACGAGCAGTACTTC,CASSYRGHYEQYF
TRBJ2-7,-,TRBV4-2,-,TGTGCCAGCAGCCAAGAGGGGGGAGGTGGGAACGAGCAGTACTTC,CASSQEGGGGNEQYF
TRBJ1-2,-,TRBV12-5,few,TGTGCTAGTGGCCCGGAGGGTATCTATGGCTACACCTTC,CASGPEGIYGYTF